The following is a TCR beta chain sequence with its context. This record belongs to a study of blood T cell repertoires in COVID-19. Study information: Italy, Spain and the United States were the sources of the convalescent and acute COVID-19 samples.

Under the authors' procedure: Amplified reference gene primers provided the basis for estimating nucleated cell counts. Clones were sequenced by immunoSEQ multiplex PCR, and TCRdb holds only the in-frame ones, with some missing. V and J calls and clone size are copied from that table; D and trimming were computed from the DNA. The sample yields 210,000 or so clones, more than 70% seen once. This clonotype originated in a woman in her sixties or seventies with acute or convalescent COVID-19. The sample consisted of peripheral blood.

The CDR3 spells CASSRQGTEAFF. DNA for the CDR3: TGTGCCAGCAGTCGACAGGGGACTGAAGCTTTCTTT. This rearrangement joins TRBV6-5 to TRBJ1-1; 8 bases fit TRBD1. With 5 bases clipped from V and 5 bases from J, the junction kept 1 base outside the gene matches. The germline gives CDR1 MNHEY, CDR2 SVGAGI. The CDR3 runs to 12 residues.